This T cell receptor (beta chain) was profiled in a study of identical twins. Study observations and caveats: Conclusions rested on cross-sectional statistics rather than following the same donors.

TCRdb ran MiXCR on the 5' RACE reads and lists one entry per CDR3 protein. The table shows 500,000 to 650,000 distinct CDR3 sequences, with around 20% occurring only once. Of note for this clonotype: Its target is not known.

The ends lost 6 bases at V and 2 bases at J; junction bases unmatched: 5. The CDR3 contains 15 residues. Germline CDR1 reads MDHEN; CDR2 reads SYDVKM. The same data also went into a second study, on yellow fever vaccine responses in identical twins. Turning to that study: Twins' vaccine T cell response reportedly seemed partly convergent, partly personalized.

The TCR sequence derives from a woman younger than 30 in good health. The gene calls are TRBV28 and TRBJ2-1, with TRBD2 identical over 9 bases. Sequenced material: CD4+ T cells sorted from blood. CDR3 nucleotide sequence: TGTGCCAGCAGCCGACTAGCGGTCCCCTACAATGAGCAGTTCTTC. Protein: CASSRLAVPYNEQFF.